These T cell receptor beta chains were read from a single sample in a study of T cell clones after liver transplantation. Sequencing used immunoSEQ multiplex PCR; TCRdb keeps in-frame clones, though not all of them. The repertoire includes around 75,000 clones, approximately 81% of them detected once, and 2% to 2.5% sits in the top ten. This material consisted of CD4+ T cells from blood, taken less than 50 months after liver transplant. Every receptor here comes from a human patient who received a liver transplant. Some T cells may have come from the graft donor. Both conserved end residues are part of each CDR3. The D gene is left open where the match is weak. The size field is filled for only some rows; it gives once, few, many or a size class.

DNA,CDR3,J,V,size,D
TGTGCCAGCAGCGCATTACAGAATTCACCCCTCCACTTT,CASSALQNSPLHF,TRBJ1-6,TRBV7-6,.,.
TGTGCCAGTAGCCCCAGGGGGCAGGACACTGAAGCTTTCTTT,CASSPRGQDTEAFF,TRBJ1-1,TRBV19,.,TRBD1
TGCGCCAGCAGCCAAGTTACTAGCGGGAGTTCCCCGGAAGATACGCAGTATTTT,CASSQVTSGSSPEDTQYF,TRBJ2-3,TRBV4-3,.,TRBD2
TGTGCCAGCGGACCTCCAGGTTCCGCTAATGAAAAACTGTTTTTT,CASGPPGSANEKLFF,TRBJ1-4,TRBV6-5,.,.
TGCGCCAGCAGCCAAGAAACGGAATGGCGCTATGGCTACACCTTC,CASSQETEWRYGYTF,TRBJ1-2,TRBV4-1,.,.
TGTGCCAGCAGTTACGTGGACTTAGAGACCCAGTACTTC,CASSYVDLETQYF,TRBJ2-5,TRBV6-6,.,.
TGTGCCAGTAGGGGACAGGGGGGGGCCTACGAGCAGTACTTC,CASRGQGGAYEQYF,TRBJ2-7,TRBV19,.,TRBD1
TGTGCCAGCAGTGAAACCGGAAGCTCCTACAATGAGCAGTTCTTC,CASSETGSSYNEQFF,TRBJ2-1,TRBV6-1,.,.
TGTGCCAGCAGCCCCGGAGCGGGGGCGGGAGAGACCCAGTACTTC,CASSPGAGAGETQYF,TRBJ2-5,TRBV4-2,once,TRBD2
TGCGCCAGCAGCATCGACAGCACAGATACGCAGTATTTT,CASSIDSTDTQYF,TRBJ2-3,TRBV5-1,few,.
TGTGCCAGCAGCTCCTTGGGCTACGAGCAGTACTTC,CASSSLGYEQYF,TRBJ2-7,TRBV7-9,.,.
TGTGCCAGCAGTCGAACCCTCCGGGGATCGGACTATGGCTACACCTTC,CASSRTLRGSDYGYTF,TRBJ1-2,TRBV5-4,once,.
TGTGCCAGCAGCCGAACCCAACTAGCGGGAGGGCAAGAGACCCAGTACTTC,CASSRTQLAGGQETQYF,TRBJ2-5,TRBV11-2,once,TRBD2
TGTGCCAGCACCCGCGGTACGTACAATGAGCAGTTCTTC,CASTRGTYNEQFF,TRBJ2-1,TRBV25-1,.,.
TGCAGTGCTAGAGACTCCTACGAGCAGTACTTC,CSARDSYEQYF,TRBJ2-7,TRBV20-1,.,.
TGTGCCATCGCGGGGAGACTATCCCCTATGGAGCAGTACTTC,CAIAGRLSPMEQYF,TRBJ2-7,TRBV10-3,.,.
TGTGCCAGCAGAGCCAGGCCGAAAGGGGAAAACATGAACACTGAAGCTTTCTTT,CASRARPKGENMNTEAFF,TRBJ1-1,TRBV7-9,.,.
TGTGCCAGCTCATTGTCGACCGGGGCCAACGTCCTGACTTTC,CASSLSTGANVLTF,TRBJ2-6,TRBV18,.,.
TGTGCCAGCAGCTCGACTGACAGGGGAGTTGATACCGGGGAGCTGTTTTTT,CASSSTDRGVDTGELFF,TRBJ2-2,TRBV7-3,.,TRBD1
TGTGCCAGCAGCGCCGGGACTAGCGGGGCAGATACGCAGTATTTT,CASSAGTSGADTQYF,TRBJ2-3,TRBV6-4,.,TRBD2
TGCAGCGTTGGTGAGGAGACCCAGTACTTC,CSVGEETQYF,TRBJ2-5,TRBV29-1,.,.
TGTGCCAGCAGCCCGACTAGCCCGAACACCGGGGAGCTGTTTTTT,CASSPTSPNTGELFF,TRBJ2-2,TRBV7-9,.,TRBD2
TGCGCCAGCAGCCAAACCGGGACTAGCGGGGGGGCTGATGAGCAGTTCTTC,CASSQTGTSGGADEQFF,TRBJ2-1,TRBV4-1,.,TRBD2
TGCGCCAGCAGCCGGGGGACAGGGCCAGATACGCAGTATTTT,CASSRGTGPDTQYF,TRBJ2-3,TRBV5-1,.,TRBD1
TGCGCCAGCAGCCTCAGGGAGAACACTGAAGCTTTCTTT,CASSLRENTEAFF,TRBJ1-1,TRBV5-1,.,.
TGTGCCAGCAGCTTAACCCGGGACAGGGGATGGGAGACCCAGTACTTC,CASSLTRDRGWETQYF,TRBJ2-5,TRBV5-5,.,TRBD1
TGTGCTAGTGGTCTAGCGGGACGAGATACGCAGTATTTT,CASGLAGRDTQYF,TRBJ2-3,TRBV12-5,.,TRBD2
TGTGTCAGAAGCTTAAGCCGGGACAGGGGGGCCTATGGCTACACCTTC,CVRSLSRDRGAYGYTF,TRBJ1-2,TRBV7-5,.,.
TGTGCCAGTAGTCCCAGAAAGGACGCGGGTGAGCAGTACTTC,CASSPRKDAGEQYF,TRBJ2-7,TRBV19,many,.
TGCGCCAGCAGCTTGGCTGTAACCCAAGAGACCCAGTACTTC,CASSLAVTQETQYF,TRBJ2-5,TRBV5-1,.,.
TGTGCCAGCAGCGTTAGCTCGGAGATCGGCTACACCTTC,CASSVSSEIGYTF,TRBJ1-2,TRBV4-2,few,.